The clone carrying this T cell receptor beta chain was seen just once. Its antigen is not identified. Other DNA sequences in this sample translate to the same CDR3. CD45RO-negative CD8 cells positively selected for CCR7 made up the naive population, which excluded terminally differentiated effector memory CD45RA+ cells. Only Caucasian adults living in Nashville, Tennessee made up the donor group. The entry originates in a study of shared clonotypes between healthy human individuals. Whole-study findings and limits: The generation probabilities recorded for non-shared clonotypes fell below those of clonotypes shared by all four donors.

Clones were read by immunoSEQ multiplex PCR, and TCRdb kept only the in-frame ones, dropping some. Of a few million clones detected, about 93% appear once; the ten largest clones hold over 1.5%. Trimming removed 7 bases from V and 5 bases from J, with 8 bases in between. Germline V gene data show CDR1 as ENHRY and CDR2 as SYGVKD. The CDR3 runs 11 residues. This receptor was obtained from a man aged 18-30 years in good health. Some clones in this sample may be carry-over from other donors' samples. The sample comprised naive CD8+ T cells from PBMCs. The gene calls are TRBV10-3 and TRBJ1-1; D not certain. The CDR3 DNA follows: TGTGCCATCAAGGGTGGGACTGAAGCTTTCTTT. It translates to CAIKGGTEAFF.